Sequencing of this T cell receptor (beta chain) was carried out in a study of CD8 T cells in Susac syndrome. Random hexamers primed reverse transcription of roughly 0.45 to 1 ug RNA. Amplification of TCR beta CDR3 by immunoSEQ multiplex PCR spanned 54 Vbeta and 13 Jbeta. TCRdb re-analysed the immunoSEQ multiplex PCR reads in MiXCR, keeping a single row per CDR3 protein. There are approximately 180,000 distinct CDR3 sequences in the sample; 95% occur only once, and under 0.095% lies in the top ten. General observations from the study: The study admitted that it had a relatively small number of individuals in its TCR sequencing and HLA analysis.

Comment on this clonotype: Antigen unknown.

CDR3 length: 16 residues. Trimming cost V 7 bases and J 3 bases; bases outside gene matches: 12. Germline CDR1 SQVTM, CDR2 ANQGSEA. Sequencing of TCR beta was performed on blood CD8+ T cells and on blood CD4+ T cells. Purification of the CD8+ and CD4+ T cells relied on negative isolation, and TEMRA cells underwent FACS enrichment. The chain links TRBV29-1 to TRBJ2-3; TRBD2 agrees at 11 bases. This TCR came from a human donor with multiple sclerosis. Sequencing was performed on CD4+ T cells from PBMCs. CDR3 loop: CSGAARLAGRTDTQYF. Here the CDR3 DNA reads TGCAGCGGCGCAGCGCGACTAGCGGGGAGGACAGATACGCAGTATTTT.